This T cell receptor (beta chain) comes out of a study of cytomegalovirus exposure and HLA in healthy donors. In germline, CDR1 is SGHDT, CDR2 YYEEEE. The V gene end was trimmed by 3 bases and the J gene end by 2 bases; junction bases not matched to a gene: 4. This CDR3 contains 14 residues. Repertoires were generated with immunoSEQ multiplex PCR, while TCRdb's copy carries only in-frame clones and drops some. The sample contains some 48,000 clones, over 75% of which appear only once. The J gene is TRBJ2-7, the V gene TRBV5-6, with 8 bases fitting TRBD2. The sequencing sample was made of PBMCs. This TCR came from a woman aged 25 to 39 in good health and CMV-seronegative. DNA of the CDR3: TGTGCCAGCAGCTCAGGACTAGCCGCCTACGAGCAGTACTTC. Protein sequence: CASSSGLAAYEQYF.